The text below deals with one T cell receptor beta chain. Its target is unknown. The germline gives CDR1 MNHEY, CDR2 SMNVEV (reference sequence). The V end was cut by 5 bases, the J end by 3 bases, with 19 bases between. This CDR3 spans 17 amino acids. TCR sequencing used cDNA made by reverse transcription of extracted RNA. Profiled with immunoSEQ multiplex PCR; TCRdb holds only in-frame clones, not every one. The repertoire holds about 130,000 clones, with around three fifths as singletons. These data originate in a study of CD8+ T cells in alopecia areata. Study in general: Tofacitinib was given for 6 to 18 months, then stopped for 6 months. Study-level findings and limits: Clonality exceeded that of normal scalp in lesional scalp, most notably in alopecia totalis/universalis.

Researchers gathered lesional scalp punch biopsies and peripheral blood from patients with alopecia areata. This rearrangement joins TRBV27 to TRBJ1-4, with TRBD1 as a possible D gene (5 bases). The TCR comes from a human donor with alopecia areata. The sequenced sample was CD4+ T cells sorted from blood, obtained at week 0. The CDR3 DNA reads TGTGCCAGCAGTAACTTGAGCCCTCAGGGATCTAATGAAAAACTGTTTTTT. Its protein product is CASSNLSPQGSNEKLFF. Drawing the rest from reference TRBV27 and TRBJ1-4, the complete variable domain is EAQVTQNPRYLITVTGKKLTVTCSQNMNHEYMSWYRQDPGLGLRQIYYSMNVEVTDKGDVPEGYKVSRKEKRNFPLILESPSPNQTSLYFCASSNLSPQGSNEKLFFGSGTQLSVL.